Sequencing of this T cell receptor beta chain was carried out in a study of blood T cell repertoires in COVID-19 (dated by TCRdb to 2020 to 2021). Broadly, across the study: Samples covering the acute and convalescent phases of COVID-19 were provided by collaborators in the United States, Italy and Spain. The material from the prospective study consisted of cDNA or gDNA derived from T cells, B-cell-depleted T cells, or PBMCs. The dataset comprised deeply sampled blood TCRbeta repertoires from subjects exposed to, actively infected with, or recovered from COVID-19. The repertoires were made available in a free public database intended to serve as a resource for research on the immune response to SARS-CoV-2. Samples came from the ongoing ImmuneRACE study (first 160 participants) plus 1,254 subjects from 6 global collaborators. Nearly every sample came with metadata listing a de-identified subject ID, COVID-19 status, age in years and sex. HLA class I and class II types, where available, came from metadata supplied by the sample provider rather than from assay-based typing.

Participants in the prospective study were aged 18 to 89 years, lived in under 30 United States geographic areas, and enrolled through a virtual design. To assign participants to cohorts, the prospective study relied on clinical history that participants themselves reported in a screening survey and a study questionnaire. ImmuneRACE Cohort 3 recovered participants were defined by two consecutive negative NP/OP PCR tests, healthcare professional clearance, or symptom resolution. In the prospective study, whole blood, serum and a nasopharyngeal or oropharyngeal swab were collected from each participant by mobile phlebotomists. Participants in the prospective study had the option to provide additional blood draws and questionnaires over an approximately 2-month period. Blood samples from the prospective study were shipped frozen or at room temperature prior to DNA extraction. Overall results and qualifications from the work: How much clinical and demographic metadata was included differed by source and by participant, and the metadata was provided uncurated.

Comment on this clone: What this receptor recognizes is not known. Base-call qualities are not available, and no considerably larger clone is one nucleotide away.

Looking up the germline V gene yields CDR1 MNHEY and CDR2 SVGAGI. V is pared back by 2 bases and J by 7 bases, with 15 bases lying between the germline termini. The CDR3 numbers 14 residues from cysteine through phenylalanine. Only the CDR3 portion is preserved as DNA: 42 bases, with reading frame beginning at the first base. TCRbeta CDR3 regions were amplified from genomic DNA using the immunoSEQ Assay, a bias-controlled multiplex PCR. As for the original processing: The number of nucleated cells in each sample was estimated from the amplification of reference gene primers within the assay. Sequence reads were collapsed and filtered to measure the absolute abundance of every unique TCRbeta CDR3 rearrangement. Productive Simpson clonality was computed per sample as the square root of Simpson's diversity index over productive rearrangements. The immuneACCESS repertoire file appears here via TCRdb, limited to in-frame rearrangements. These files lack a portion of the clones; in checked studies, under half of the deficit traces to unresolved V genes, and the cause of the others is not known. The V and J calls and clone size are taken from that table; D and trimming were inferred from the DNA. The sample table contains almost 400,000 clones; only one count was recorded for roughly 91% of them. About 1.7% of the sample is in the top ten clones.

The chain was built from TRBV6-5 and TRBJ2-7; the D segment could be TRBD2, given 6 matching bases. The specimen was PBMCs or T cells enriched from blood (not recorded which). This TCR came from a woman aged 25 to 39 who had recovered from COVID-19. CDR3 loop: CASSYALAGREQYF. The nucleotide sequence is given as TGTGCCAGCAGTTACGCTTTGGCGGGGAGAGAGCAGTACTTC.